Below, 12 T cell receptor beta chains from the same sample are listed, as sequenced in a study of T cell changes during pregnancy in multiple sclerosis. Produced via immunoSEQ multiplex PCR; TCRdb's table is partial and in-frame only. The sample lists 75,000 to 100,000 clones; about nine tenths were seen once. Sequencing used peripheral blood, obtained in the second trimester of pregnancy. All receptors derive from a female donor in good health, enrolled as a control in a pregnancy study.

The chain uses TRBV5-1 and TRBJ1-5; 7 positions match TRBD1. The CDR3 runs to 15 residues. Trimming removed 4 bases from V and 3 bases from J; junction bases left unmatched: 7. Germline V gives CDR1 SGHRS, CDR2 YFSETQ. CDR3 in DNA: TGCGCCAGCAGCCTGGAAGGACAGGACAATCAGCCCCAGCATTTT. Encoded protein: CASSLEGQDNQPQHF.

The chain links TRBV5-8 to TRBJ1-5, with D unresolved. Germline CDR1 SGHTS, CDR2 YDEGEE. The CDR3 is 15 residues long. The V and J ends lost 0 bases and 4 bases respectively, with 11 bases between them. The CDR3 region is CASSLEWTRNQPQHF. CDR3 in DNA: TGTGCCAGCAGCTTGGAATGGACTCGTAATCAGCCCCAGCATTTT.

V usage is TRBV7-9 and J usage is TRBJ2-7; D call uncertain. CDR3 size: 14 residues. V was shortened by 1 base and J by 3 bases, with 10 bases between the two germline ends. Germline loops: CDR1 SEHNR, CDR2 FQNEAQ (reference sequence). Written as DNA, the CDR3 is TGTGCCAGCAGCTTAGGGGCAGCAAACTACGAGCAGTACTTC. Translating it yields CASSLGAANYEQYF.

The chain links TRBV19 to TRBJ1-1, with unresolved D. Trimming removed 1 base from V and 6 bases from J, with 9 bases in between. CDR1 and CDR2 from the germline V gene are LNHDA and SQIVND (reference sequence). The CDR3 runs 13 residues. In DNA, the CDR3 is TGTGCCAGTAGTATAGGTCCTAACTCTGAAGCTTTCTTT. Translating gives CASSIGPNSEAFF.

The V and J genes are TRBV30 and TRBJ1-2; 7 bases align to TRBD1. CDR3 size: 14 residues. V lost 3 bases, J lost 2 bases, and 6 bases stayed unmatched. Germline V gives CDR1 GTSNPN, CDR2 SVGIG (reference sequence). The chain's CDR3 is CAWSPMGQNYGYTF. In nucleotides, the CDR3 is TGTGCCTGGAGCCCCATGGGACAGAACTATGGCTACACCTTC.

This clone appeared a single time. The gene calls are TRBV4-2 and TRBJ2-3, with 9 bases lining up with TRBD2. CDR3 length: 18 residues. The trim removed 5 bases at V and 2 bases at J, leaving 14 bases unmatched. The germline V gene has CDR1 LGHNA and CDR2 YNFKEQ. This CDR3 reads CASSSPSSSGGYTDTQYF. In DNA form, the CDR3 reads TGTGCCAGCAGCTCGCCTTCCTCCAGCGGGGGGTACACAGATACGCAGTATTTT.

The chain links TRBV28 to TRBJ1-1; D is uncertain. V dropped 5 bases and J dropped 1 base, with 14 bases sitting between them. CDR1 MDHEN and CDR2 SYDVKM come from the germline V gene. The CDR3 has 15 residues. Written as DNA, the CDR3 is TGTGCCAGCAGTCCCCCCCAGGCGACGAACACTGAAGCTTTCTTT. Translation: CASSPPQATNTEAFF.

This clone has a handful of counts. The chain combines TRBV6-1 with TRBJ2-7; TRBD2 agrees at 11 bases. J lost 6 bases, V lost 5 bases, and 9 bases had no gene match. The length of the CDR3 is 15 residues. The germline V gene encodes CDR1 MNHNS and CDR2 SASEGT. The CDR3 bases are TGTGCCAGCAGTCCAAAGACTAGCGGGGCTTTCGAGCAGTACTTC. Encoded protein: CASSPKTSGAFEQYF.

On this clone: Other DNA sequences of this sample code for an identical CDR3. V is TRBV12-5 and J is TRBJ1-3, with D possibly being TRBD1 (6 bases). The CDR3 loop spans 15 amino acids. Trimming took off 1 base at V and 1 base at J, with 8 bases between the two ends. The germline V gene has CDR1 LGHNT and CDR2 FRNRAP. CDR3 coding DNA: TGTGCTAGTGGTTTGGGGACAGAGTCTGGAAACACCATATATTTT. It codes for CASGLGTESGNTIYF.

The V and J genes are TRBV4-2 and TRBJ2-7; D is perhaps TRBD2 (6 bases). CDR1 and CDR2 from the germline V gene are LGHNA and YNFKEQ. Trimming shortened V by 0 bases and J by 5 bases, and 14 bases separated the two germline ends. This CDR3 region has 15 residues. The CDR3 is CASSQERGSSHEQYF. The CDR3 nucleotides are TGTGCCAGCAGCCAAGAGCGGGGCTCTAGCCACGAGCAGTACTTC.

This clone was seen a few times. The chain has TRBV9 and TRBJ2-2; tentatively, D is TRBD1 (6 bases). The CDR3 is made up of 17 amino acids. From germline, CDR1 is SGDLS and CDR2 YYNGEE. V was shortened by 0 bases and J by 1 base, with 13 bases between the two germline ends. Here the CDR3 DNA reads TGTGCCAGCAGCGTAGCTTGGACAGCACTGAACACCGGGGAGCTGTTTTTT. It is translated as CASSVAWTALNTGELFF.

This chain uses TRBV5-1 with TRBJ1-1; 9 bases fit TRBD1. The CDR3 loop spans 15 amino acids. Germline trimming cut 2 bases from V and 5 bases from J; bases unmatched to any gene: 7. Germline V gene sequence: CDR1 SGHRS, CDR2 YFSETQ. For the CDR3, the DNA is TGCGCCAGCAGCTTAGATAACAGGGGGCCGACTGAAGCTTTCTTT. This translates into CASSLDNRGPTEAFF.